The source of this TCR beta chain is a study of Ad26.COV2.S vaccination and SARS-CoV-2 variants. Whole-study results and caveats: Total T cell responses were possibly underestimated by TCR breadth and depth analyses. Similar non-spike TCR breadth was observed in recipients of vaccine and of placebo.

Treatment denoted: around 19 received Ad26.COV2.S at low or high dose, single or two shots; roughly five received placebo; per-sample allocation not given. Sample collection was performed on day 63 after the first vaccine or placebo injection. Its platform was an Ad26 vector, and its expressed antigen was Wuhan-strain SARS-CoV-2 spike. V was clipped by 2 bases and J by 5 bases, with 30 bases between them. There are 20 residues in the CDR3. CDR1 is MNHEY, CDR2 SVGEGT, per germline. A remark on this clone: Its antigen is unidentified.

Assay: immunoSEQ multiplex PCR; the TCRdb copy retains only in-frame clones and omits some. The profile shows about 240,000 clones, around nine tenths of them singletons. The source was peripheral blood, collected in a trial of Ad26.COV2.S vaccine versus placebo. This chain links TRBV6-2 or TRBV6-3 with TRBJ1-1; a weak D match, TRBD1 (5 bases). The receptor was isolated from a person aged 18-65 years who received the Ad26.COV2.S COVID-19 vaccine or a placebo. This CDR3 is CASSYRFVGEFELGRTEAFF. The CDR3 region has the DNA TGTGCCAGCAGTTACAGATTCGTGGGGGAGTTTGAATTAGGAAGGACTGAAGCTTTCTTT.